The 6 T cell receptor beta chains below were found in one sample sequenced in a study of blood T cell dynamics during melanoma immunotherapy (dated by TCRdb to 2019 to 2021). This specimen's time point label, interpreted: pre-treatment baseline. Preparation of the library involved the immunoSEQ multiplex PCR assay. TCRdb's version of the immuneACCESS table is confined to in-frame rearrangements and falls short of the full clone set. An unresolved V gene accounts for under half of the shortfall where checked; the remainder is of unknown origin. The table for this sample lists under 7,500 clones; around 90% of them were counted only once. The ten largest make up around 2% of the sample. The sequenced sample was blood, obtained from a patient treated with checkpoint blockade. The receptors shown here come from a human donor with melanoma.

The chain links TRBV7-3 to TRBJ1-1; D is ambiguous. CDR1 is SGHTA and CDR2 is FQGTGA in the germline V gene. This CDR3 comprises 12 residues. The V gene lost 1 base and the J gene lost 10 bases, with 10 bases spanning the gap. CDR3 nucleotides: TGTGCCAGCAGCTTAATAAGAGTGGGAGCTTTCTTT. It yields the protein CASSLIRVGAFF.

The J gene is TRBJ2-7, the V gene TRBV11-2, with D uncertain. Germline assignment: CDR1 SGHAT and CDR2 FQNNGV. V was pared by 2 bases and J by 0 bases, with 8 bases between. The CDR3 runs 14 residues. DNA of the CDR3: TGTGCCAGCAGCTTAATGTGGAGCTCCTACGAGCAGTACTTC. It yields the protein CASSLMWSSYEQYF.

The chain joins TRBV5-6 to TRBJ1-2; D not certain. The germline CDR1 and CDR2 sequences are SGHDT and YYEEEE. CDR3 length equals 14 residues. V lost 5 bases to trimming and J lost 1 base, with 12 bases between them. Here the CDR3 DNA reads TGTGCCAGCAGTTTGAACCCCATTAACTATGGCTACACCTTC. Protein sequence: CASSLNPINYGYTF.

This clone has a handful of counts. The chain uses TRBV5-4 and TRBJ1-2; 7 positions match TRBD1. This CDR3 is built from 15 residues. The V and J ends lost 0 bases and 5 bases, in that order; junction bases with no gene match: 7. Germline V lookup: CDR1 SGHNT, CDR2 YYREEE (reference sequence). The CDR3, as DNA: TGTGCCAGCAGCTTGGCCCACAGGGGACGTTATGGCTACACCTTC. It yields the protein CASSLAHRGRYGYTF.

V gene TRBV5-1 combines with J gene TRBJ1-4, with D possibly TRBD1 on 6 matching bases. V was pared by 0 bases and J by 7 bases, with 13 bases between. Germline lookup yields CDR1 SGHRS and CDR2 YFSETQ. The length of the CDR3 is 15 residues. This CDR3 is CASSLDREGSEKLFF. CDR3 nucleotides: TGCGCCAGCAGCTTGGACAGGGAGGGTAGTGAAAAACTGTTTTTT. Drawing the rest from reference TRBV5-1 and TRBJ1-4, the complete variable domain is KAGVTQTPRYLIKTRGQQVTLSCSPISGHRSVSWYQQTPGQGLQFLFEYFSETQRNKGNFPGRFSGRQFSNSRSEMNVSTLELGDSALYLCASSLDREGSEKLFFGSGTQLSVL.

CDR3: CASSRADGNTDTQYF. The CDR3 DNA reads as TGTGCCAGCAGTAGGGCGGACGGTAACACAGATACGCAGTATTTT. The J gene is TRBJ2-3, the V gene TRBV6-4; unclear D gene. V was trimmed by 5 bases and J by 2 bases, leaving 14 bases between them. Germline-derived CDR1 and CDR2 are MRHNA and SNTAGT. The length of the CDR3 is 15 residues.